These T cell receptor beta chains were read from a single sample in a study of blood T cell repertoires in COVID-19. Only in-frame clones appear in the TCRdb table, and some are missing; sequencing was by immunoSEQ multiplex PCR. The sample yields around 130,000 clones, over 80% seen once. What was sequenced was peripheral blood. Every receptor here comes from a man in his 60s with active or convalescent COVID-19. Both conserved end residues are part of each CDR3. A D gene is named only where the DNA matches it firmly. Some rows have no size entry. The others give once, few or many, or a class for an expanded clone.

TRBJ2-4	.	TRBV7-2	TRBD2	CASSLGTSGSTKNIQYF	TGTGCCAGCAGCTTAGGGACTAGCGGGAGTACCAAAAACATTCAGTACTTC
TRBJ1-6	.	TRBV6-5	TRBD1	CASSYGQGAGSPLHF	TGTGCCAGCAGTTACGGCCAGGGGGCAGGGTCACCCCTCCACTTT
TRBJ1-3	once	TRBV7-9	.	CASSLQGYTIYF	TGTGCCAGCAGCCTACAGGGCTACACCATATATTTT
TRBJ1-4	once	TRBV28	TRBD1	CASSEDRVLFF	TGTGCCAGCAGTGAGGACAGGGTACTGTTTTTT
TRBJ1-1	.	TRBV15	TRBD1	CATSRVREGQLEAFF	TGTGCCACCAGCAGAGTTCGGGAGGGACAGCTTGAAGCTTTCTTT
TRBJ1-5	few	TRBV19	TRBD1	CASSIVTRTGGNQPQHF	TGTGCCAGTAGTATAGTAACCCGGACAGGGGGGAATCAGCCCCAGCATTTT
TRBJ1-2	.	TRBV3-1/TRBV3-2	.	CASSLGRSRDGYTF	TGTGCCAGCAGCCTCGGCCGCTCCAGGGATGGCTACACCTTC
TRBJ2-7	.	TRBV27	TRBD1	CASSNPDRISYEQYF	TGTGCCAGCAGTAACCCGGACAGGATTAGCTACGAGCAGTACTTC
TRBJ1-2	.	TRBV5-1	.	CASSYDKNYGYTF	TGCGCCAGCAGCTACGACAAAAACTATGGCTACACCTTC
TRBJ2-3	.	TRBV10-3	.	CAISGDSLTDTQYF	TGTGCCATCAGTGGAGACTCCCTCACAGATACGCAGTATTTT
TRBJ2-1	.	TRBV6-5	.	CASSYSTRAYNEQFF	TGTGCCAGCAGTTACTCGACGCGGGCGTACAATGAGCAGTTCTTC
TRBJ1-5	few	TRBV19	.	CASSISRASNQPQHF	TGTGCCAGTAGTATATCCAGGGCCAGCAATCAGCCCCAGCATTTT
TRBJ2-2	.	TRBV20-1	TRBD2	CSASLGLAGGKGTGELFF	TGCAGTGCTAGTCTGGGACTAGCGGGAGGGAAAGGCACCGGGGAGCTGTTTTTT
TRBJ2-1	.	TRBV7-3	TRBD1	CASSLRGQTEQFF	TGTGCCAGCAGCTTAAGGGGACAGACTGAGCAGTTCTTC
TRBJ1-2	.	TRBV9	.	CASSVSRGGGFYGYTF	TGTGCCAGCAGCGTTTCTCGGGGAGGAGGCTTCTATGGCTACACCTTC
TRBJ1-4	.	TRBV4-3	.	CASSQPTGIGTNEKLFF	TGCGCCAGCAGCCAACCCACAGGGATTGGCACTAATGAAAAACTGTTTTTT
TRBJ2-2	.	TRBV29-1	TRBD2	CSVDRAGGGTGELFF	TGCAGCGTTGATCGAGCGGGAGGGGGTACCGGGGAGCTGTTTTTT
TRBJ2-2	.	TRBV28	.	CASSLTAGLSGAGELFF	TGTGCCAGCAGTTTAACGGCAGGGCTCTCAGGAGCCGGGGAGCTGTTTTTT
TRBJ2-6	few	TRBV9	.	CASSVAPAGTGANVLTF	TGTGCCAGCAGCGTAGCCCCAGCAGGGACTGGGGCCAACGTCCTGACTTTC
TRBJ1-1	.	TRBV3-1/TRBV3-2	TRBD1	CASSQVLQGKMNTEAFF	TGTGCCAGCAGCCAAGTCCTACAGGGGAAGATGAACACTGAAGCTTTCTTT
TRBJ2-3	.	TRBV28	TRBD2	CASSFGTSGFTDTQYF	TGTGCCAGCAGTTTCGGGACTAGCGGGTTCACAGATACGCAGTATTTT
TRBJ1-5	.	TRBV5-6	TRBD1	CASSLKGASQPQHF	TGTGCCAGCAGCTTGAAGGGGGCCTCTCAGCCCCAGCATTTT
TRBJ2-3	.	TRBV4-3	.	CASSLTRTDTQYF	TGCGCCAGCAGCCTTACTCGCACAGATACGCAGTATTTT
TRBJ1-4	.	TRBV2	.	CASSEGLRGEKLFF	TGTGCCAGCAGTGAGGGGCTAAGAGGAGAAAAACTGTTTTTT
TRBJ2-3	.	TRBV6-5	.	CASGANTDTQYF	TGTGCCAGCGGAGCAAACACAGATACGCAGTATTTT
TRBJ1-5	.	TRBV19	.	CASTPGQSSNQPQHF	TGTGCCAGTACCCCCGGACAGTCGAGCAATCAGCCCCAGCATTTT
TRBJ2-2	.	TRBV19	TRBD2	CASMGELSGRGNTGELFF	TGTGCCAGTATGGGGGAGCTTAGCGGGAGGGGGAACACCGGGGAGCTGTTTTTT
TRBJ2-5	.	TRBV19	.	CASSISAGWETQYF	TGTGCCAGTAGTATAAGTGCGGGTTGGGAGACCCAGTACTTC
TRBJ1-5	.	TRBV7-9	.	CASSLEGGANQPQHF	TGTGCCAGCAGCTTAGAGGGGGGGGCAAATCAGCCCCAGCATTTT
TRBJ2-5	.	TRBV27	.	CASSDAQGRQETQYF	TGTGCCAGCAGTGACGCACAGGGCCGGCAAGAGACCCAGTACTTC
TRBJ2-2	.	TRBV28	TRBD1	CASSRPGQGAGELFF	TGTGCCAGCAGCCGTCCGGGACAGGGCGCCGGGGAGCTGTTTTTT
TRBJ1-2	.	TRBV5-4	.	CASSLATGQGYGYTF	TGTGCCAGCAGCTTGGCAACAGGTCAAGGCTATGGCTACACCTTC
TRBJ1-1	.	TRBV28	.	CASSLTRDTEAFF	TGTGCCAGCAGTTTAACCAGGGACACTGAAGCTTTCTTT
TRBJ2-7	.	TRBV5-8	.	CASSFSDYAGEQYF	TGTGCCAGCAGCTTTTCCGACTACGCGGGCGAGCAGTACTTC
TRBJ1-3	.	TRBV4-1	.	CASSQSGQGWSGNTIYF	TGCGCCAGCAGCCAATCAGGCCAGGGATGGTCTGGAAACACCATATATTTT
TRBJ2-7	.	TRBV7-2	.	CASSLPAKSEQYF	TGTGCCAGCAGCTTACCAGCGAAAAGCGAGCAGTACTTC
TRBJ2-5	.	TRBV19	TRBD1	CASSTLLGQGGGETQYF	TGTGCCAGTTCGACACTACTGGGACAGGGAGGGGGAGAGACCCAGTACTTC
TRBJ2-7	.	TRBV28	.	CASRKHAYEQYF	TGTGCCAGCAGAAAGCATGCCTACGAGCAGTACTTC
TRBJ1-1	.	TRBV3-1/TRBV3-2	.	CASSWGGGLNTEAFF	TGTGCCAGCAGCTGGGGTGGAGGGTTGAACACTGAAGCTTTCTTT
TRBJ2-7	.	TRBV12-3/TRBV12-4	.	CASRLTSGEQYF	TGTGCCAGCAGACTAACCTCCGGCGAGCAGTACTTC
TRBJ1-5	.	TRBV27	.	CASRTAYSNQPQHF	TGTGCCAGCCGGACAGCTTATAGCAATCAGCCCCAGCATTTT
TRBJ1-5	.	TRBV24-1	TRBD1	CATRGTGNQPQHF	TGTGCCACCAGGGGGACAGGGAATCAGCCCCAGCATTTT
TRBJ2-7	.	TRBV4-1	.	CASSQAPGSYEQYF	TGCGCCAGCAGCCAAGCGCCAGGGTCCTACGAGCAGTACTTC
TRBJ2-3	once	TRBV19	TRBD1	CASSQWTGSTDTQYF	TGTGCCAGTAGCCAATGGACAGGGAGCACAGATACGCAGTATTTT
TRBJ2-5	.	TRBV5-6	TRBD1	CASSLSGRGPETQYF	TGTGCCAGCAGCTTGTCAGGCAGGGGGCCGGAGACCCAGTACTTC
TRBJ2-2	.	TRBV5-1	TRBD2	CASSLSTGGTGELFF	TGCGCCAGCAGCTTATCAACGGGGGGCACCGGGGAGCTGTTTTTT
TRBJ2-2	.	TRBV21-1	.	CASSKENRGLNTGELFF	TGTGCCAGCAGCAAAGAAAACAGGGGGCTAAACACCGGGGAGCTGTTTTTT
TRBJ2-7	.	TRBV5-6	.	CASSIPGLGGEQYF	TGTGCCAGCAGTATACCCGGGTTAGGAGGTGAGCAGTACTTC
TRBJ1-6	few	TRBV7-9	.	CASSPSGGNSPLHF	TGTGCCAGCAGCCCCAGCGGGGGGAATTCACCCCTCCACTTT
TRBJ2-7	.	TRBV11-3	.	CASSSGSYEQYF	TGTGCCAGCAGCTCCGGTTCCTACGAGCAGTACTTC
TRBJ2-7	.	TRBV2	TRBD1	CAGETGSKQYF	TGTGCCGGGGAGACAGGGTCTAAGCAGTACTTC
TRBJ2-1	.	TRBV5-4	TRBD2	CASSLELAANEQFF	TGTGCCAGCAGCTTGGAACTAGCGGCCAATGAGCAGTTCTTC
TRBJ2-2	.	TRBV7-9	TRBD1	CASRPRRTGMTGELFF	TGTGCCAGCAGGCCACGACGGACAGGGATGACCGGGGAGCTGTTTTTT
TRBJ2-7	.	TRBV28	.	CASSFSGSAYEQYF	TGTGCCAGCAGTTTCTCCGGCAGCGCCTACGAGCAGTACTTC
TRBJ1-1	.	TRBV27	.	CASSALNVGNTEAFF	TGTGCCAGCAGTGCACTAAATGTGGGGAACACTGAAGCTTTCTTT
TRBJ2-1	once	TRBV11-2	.	CASSSRGFVDNEQFF	TGTGCCAGCAGCTCCCGGGGGTTTGTGGACAATGAGCAGTTCTTC
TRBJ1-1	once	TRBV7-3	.	CASSPAGQGSTEAFF	TGTGCCAGCAGCCCCGCCGGGCAGGGGAGCACTGAAGCTTTCTTT
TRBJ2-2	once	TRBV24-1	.	CATSETGLNTGELFF	TGTGCCACCAGTGAGACAGGCCTTAACACCGGGGAGCTGTTTTTT